This is a list of T cell receptor beta chains from one sample in a study of shared clonotypes between healthy human individuals. The method was immunoSEQ multiplex PCR; TCRdb's version includes in-frame clones alone and lacks a portion of them. The sample lists about 700,000 clones; roughly nine tenths were seen once. Specimen: naive CD8+ T cells sorted from blood. The receptor set was obtained from a man in his thirties or forties in good health. Each CDR3 is given with its conserved first and last residue. The order of the fields is J gene, V gene, D gene, CDR3 DNA, CDR3 protein. A D gene is named only where the DNA matches it firmly.

j_call: TRBJ1-1
v_call: TRBV7-9
d_call: -
cdr3_nt: TGTGCCAGCAGCTTCAAGGTGGATGGCACTGAAGCTTTCTTT
cdr3_aa: CASSFKVDGTEAFF

j_call: TRBJ2-2
v_call: TRBV5-1
d_call: -
cdr3_nt: TGCGCCAGCAGCCGGGACCCGCAGGGTACCGGGGAGCTGTTTTTT
cdr3_aa: CASSRDPQGTGELFF

j_call: TRBJ2-3
v_call: TRBV5-4
d_call: -
cdr3_nt: TGTGCCAGCAGCCTCTCCCGAGGAGATACGCAGTATTTT
cdr3_aa: CASSLSRGDTQYF

j_call: TRBJ1-1
v_call: TRBV5-5
d_call: -
cdr3_nt: TGTGCCAGCAGCTTGGTTACGTGGTCACAGGGAAGGGGCACTGAAGCTTTCTTT
cdr3_aa: CASSLVTWSQGRGTEAFF

j_call: TRBJ2-5
v_call: TRBV19
d_call: TRBD2
cdr3_nt: TGTGCCAGTAGTCGTGGGACTAGCGGGAGCGAGACCCAGTACTTC
cdr3_aa: CASSRGTSGSETQYF

j_call: TRBJ2-1
v_call: TRBV15
d_call: -
cdr3_nt: TGTGCCACCAGCACCGGAGGGCCGACTTCATTTATGTACAATGAGCAGTTCTTC
cdr3_aa: CATSTGGPTSFMYNEQFF

j_call: TRBJ2-1
v_call: TRBV10-1
d_call: TRBD2
cdr3_nt: TGCGCCAGCGGGGGACTAGCGGGAGACAATGAGCAGTTCTTC
cdr3_aa: CASGGLAGDNEQFF

j_call: TRBJ2-5
v_call: TRBV2
d_call: -
cdr3_nt: TGTGCCACAGGAGGGAGCTGGGGTCAAGAGACCCAGTACTTC
cdr3_aa: CATGGSWGQETQYF

j_call: TRBJ2-7
v_call: TRBV7-6
d_call: TRBD2
cdr3_nt: TGTGCCAGCAGCTTAGGGGCGGGGGTAGCGGGAGGCCGCTCCTACGAGCAGTACTTC
cdr3_aa: CASSLGAGVAGGRSYEQYF

j_call: TRBJ2-1
v_call: TRBV12-5
d_call: -
cdr3_nt: TGTGCTAGTGCCTGGCGGCACAATGAGCAGTTCTTC
cdr3_aa: CASAWRHNEQFF

j_call: TRBJ1-5
v_call: TRBV18
d_call: -
cdr3_nt: TGTGCCAGCTCACCAGGCACCTATCATCAGCCCCAGCATTTT
cdr3_aa: CASSPGTYHQPQHF

j_call: TRBJ1-3
v_call: TRBV7-9
d_call: -
cdr3_nt: TGTGCCAGCAGCTTAGGCTCCCCGGCTGGAAACACCATATATTTT
cdr3_aa: CASSLGSPAGNTIYF

j_call: TRBJ1-5
v_call: TRBV28
d_call: -
cdr3_nt: TGTGCCAGCAGTTTAGACAACGATCAGCCCCAGCATTTT
cdr3_aa: CASSLDNDQPQHF

j_call: TRBJ2-7
v_call: TRBV6-6
d_call: -
cdr3_nt: TGTGCCAGCAGTTACGCGGGACAGAACTACGAGCAGTACTTC
cdr3_aa: CASSYAGQNYEQYF

j_call: TRBJ2-1
v_call: TRBV7-9
d_call: -
cdr3_nt: TGTGCCAGCAGCTCCACTGTGAGGAGGACCTCCTACAATGAGCAGTTCTTC
cdr3_aa: CASSSTVRRTSYNEQFF

j_call: TRBJ2-3
v_call: TRBV7-3
d_call: TRBD2
cdr3_nt: TGTGCCAGCAGCTTAGGCCGTCGGGACTATCAGTATTTT
cdr3_aa: CASSLGRRDYQYF

j_call: TRBJ2-5
v_call: TRBV7-9
d_call: -
cdr3_nt: TGTGCCAGCAGCCACAGCGTGGGGCAGAAAGAGACCCAGTACTTC
cdr3_aa: CASSHSVGQKETQYF

j_call: TRBJ2-3
v_call: TRBV5-6
d_call: -
cdr3_nt: TGTGCCAGCAGCTTGGAGGGTGGGGTCGGGAGTGTCACAGATACGCAGTATTTT
cdr3_aa: CASSLEGGVGSVTDTQYF

j_call: TRBJ2-3
v_call: TRBV27
d_call: -
cdr3_nt: TGTGCCAGCAGTTTATTTCAGGGATCCACAGATACGCAGTATTTT
cdr3_aa: CASSLFQGSTDTQYF